The 11 T cell receptor beta chains presented below share a single source sample, sequenced in a study of patients and donors after allogeneic stem cell transplantation. TCRdb re-called the RT-PCR reads with MiXCR, one entry per CDR3 protein. The sample holds roughly 880,000 distinct CDR3 sequences, about a sixth seen once. Sequencing was carried out using blood, either unsorted or a sorted T cell fraction (not recorded which). The receptors were sampled from a human donor who was either an allogeneic HSCT recipient or a stem cell or donor lymphocyte infusion donor (not recorded which). It is not recorded whose cells these are; they may come from a transplant donor.

This clonotype was recorded a few times. The J gene is TRBJ2-7, the V gene TRBV12-3 or TRBV12-4, with D possibly being TRBD1 (6 bases). Deletions cut 5 bases from V and 0 bases from J, with 29 bases between. This CDR3 has 20 amino acids. In DNA form, the CDR3 reads TGTGCCAGCAGTCCCACTGTCGGACAGACTCCTATAGTAAGCTCCTACGAGCAGTACTTC. Its protein is CASSPTVGQTPIVSSYEQYF.

The chain joins TRBV6-5 to TRBJ2-7, with 9 bases lining up with TRBD1. The CDR3 is made up of 14 amino acids. Looked up from germline, CDR1 is MNHEY and CDR2 is SVGAGI. The V segment lost 4 bases and the J segment 6 bases; nucleotides outside the gene matches: 7. CDR3 sequence (DNA): TGTGCCAGCAGTTCAGGCCGACAGGGGGGCGAGCAGTACTTC. Amino acids: CASSSGRQGGEQYF.

The chain is built from TRBV20-1 and TRBJ2-1; no clear D gene. V was clipped by 6 bases and J by 5 bases, with 17 bases between them. CDR1 and CDR2 (germline): DFQATT, SNEGSKA (reference sequence). CDR3 length equals 14 residues. The chain's CDR3 is CSAVPRHRDNEQFF. The CDR3 DNA reads as TGCAGTGCCGTCCCCCGCCATAGGGACAATGAGCAGTTCTTC.

This chain joins TRBV24-1 and TRBJ1-1; TRBD1 matches at 8 bases. Germline V gene data show CDR1 as KGHDR and CDR2 as SFDVKD. The V segment lost 9 bases and the J segment 7 bases; nucleotides outside the gene matches: 9. The CDR3 has 13 residues. The CDR3 here is CATAPRGLGEAFF. The DNA for the CDR3 is TGTGCCACCGCGCCCAGGGGGCTAGGTGAAGCTTTCTTT.

The sample holds many counts of this clonotype. The chain uses TRBV20-1 and TRBJ1-2; D may be TRBD1 (5 bases). The CDR3 covers 12 residues. Trimming shortened V by 3 bases and J by 10 bases, and 15 bases separated the two germline ends. Germline V CDR1 and CDR2: DFQATT, SNEGSKA (reference sequence). The CDR3 spells CSASGTAFAYTF. The CDR3 DNA is TGCAGTGCTAGTGGGACCGCTTTTGCCTACACCTTC.

This clonotype was seen only a few times. The rearrangement links TRBV5-1 to TRBJ1-2, with TRBD1 matching 7 bases. The CDR3 consists of 14 residues. V was pared by 4 bases and J by 4 bases, with 7 bases of the junction left unmatched. The germline gives CDR1 SGHRS, CDR2 YFSETQ. The CDR3 sequence: CASSGSGQTYGYTF. In DNA form, the CDR3 reads TGCGCCAGCAGCGGTTCGGGACAGACCTATGGCTACACCTTC.

This clonotype was seen a few times. The chain joins TRBV29-1 to TRBJ2-1; the D gene is possibly TRBD1 (6 bases). V dropped 3 bases and J dropped 1 base, with 10 bases sitting between them. CDR3 length equals 14 residues. In germline, CDR1 is SQVTM, CDR2 ANQGSEA. CDR3 nucleotides: TGCAGCGTTGAGAACAGGGTATCCTACAATGAGCAGTTCTTC. Its protein is CSVENRVSYNEQFF.

There are a few counts of this clonotype. This chain connects TRBV19 to TRBJ1-3; 8 nucleotides match TRBD1. Germline trimming cut 3 bases from V and 0 bases from J; bases unmatched to any gene: 7. The CDR3 runs 17 residues. Per the germline V gene, CDR1 is LNHDA and CDR2 is SQIVND (reference sequence). The CDR3 DNA reads as TGTGCCAGTAGTATCCCTCGACAGGGGTTCTCTGGAAACACCATATATTTT. Its translation: CASSIPRQGFSGNTIYF.

CDR3 loop: CASSLTQFGTGDTGELFF. The CDR3 DNA reads TGTGCCAGCAGCCTCACTCAATTCGGGACAGGGGACACCGGGGAGCTGTTTTTT. The chain couples TRBV12-3 or TRBV12-4 to TRBJ2-2; 10 positions match TRBD1. The CDR3 has 18 residues. V trimming: 6 bases; J trimming: 3 bases; junction bases outside the gene matches: 13.

The V call is TRBV19, the J call TRBJ2-1; D perhaps matches TRBD1 (6 bases). The length of the CDR3 is 12 residues. V lost 5 bases to trimming and J lost 7 bases, with 9 bases between them. Germline lookup yields CDR1 LNHDA and CDR2 SQIVND (reference sequence). CDR3 sequence: CASSPGVNEQFF. The CDR3 region has the DNA TGTGCCAGTAGTCCAGGGGTGAATGAGCAGTTCTTC.

The J gene is TRBJ2-3, the V gene TRBV11-2; D is perhaps TRBD1 (6 bases). Trimming removed 5 bases from V and 0 bases from J, with 15 bases in between. The germline V gene has CDR1 SGHAT and CDR2 FQNNGV. CDR3 length: 16 residues. The CDR3 protein is CASSRGRTASTDTQYF. The CDR3 bases are TGTGCCAGCAGCAGAGGCCGGACAGCTAGCACAGATACGCAGTATTTT.